The 8 T cell receptor beta chains below come from one sample, sequenced in a study of blood T cell repertoires in COVID-19. The method was immunoSEQ multiplex PCR; TCRdb's version includes in-frame clones alone and lacks a portion of them. The top ten clones hold approximately 1.5% of a sample with about 70,000 clones, around nine tenths of them seen once. Sample: peripheral blood. These receptors were collected from a man aged 45 to 65 with acute or convalescent COVID-19.

This chain's CDR3 is CASSLGLAGTYEQYF. CDR3 nucleotides: TGTGCCAGCAGCTTAGGACTAGCGGGAACCTACGAGCAGTACTTC. The V and J genes are TRBV7-2 and TRBJ2-7; 11 nucleotides agree with TRBD2. V was pared by 1 base and J by 2 bases, with 1 base of the junction left unmatched. CDR3 size: 15 residues. The germline V gene has CDR1 SGHTA and CDR2 FQGNSA.

This clone has more than one count but fewer than ten. The junction differs from germline at one of its ends, possibly a read error. The V and J genes are TRBV7-7 and TRBJ2-5, with 10 bases matching TRBD2. There are 16 residues in the CDR3. Germline loops: CDR1 SSHAT, CDR2 FNYEAQ (reference sequence). The CDR3 here is CASSLSGLASHETQYF. The CDR3, as DNA: TGTGCTAGCAGCTTATCGGGACTAGCGAGCCACGAGACCCAGTACTTC. The complete variable domain, with remaining parts taken from reference TRBV7-7 and TRBJ2-5, reads GAGVSQSPRYKVTKRGQDVTLRCDPISSHATLYWYQQALGQGPEFLTYFNYEAQPDKSGLPSDRFSAERPEGSISTLTIQRTEQRDSAMYRCASSLSGLASHETQYFGPGTRLLVL.

The CDR3 loop is CASTTGGRPGEQFF. Here the CDR3 DNA reads TGTGCCAGCACCACGGGGGGCAGGCCCGGGGAGCAGTTCTTC. The rearrangement uses TRBV6-5 and TRBJ2-1; possible D gene TRBD2, 7 bases. V lost 7 bases, J lost 10 bases, and 20 bases lay in between. CDR1 is MNHEY and CDR2 is SVGAGI in the germline V gene. This CDR3 region has 14 residues.

The chain employs TRBV6-5 and TRBJ1-5; D gene ambiguous. Germline loops: CDR1 MNHEY, CDR2 SVGAGI. V was cut by 6 bases and J by 4 bases, with 10 bases left in between. The CDR3 runs 13 residues. The CDR3 DNA reads TGTGCCAGCAGCCCCGGACTGAATCAGCCCCAGCATTTT. This encodes CASSPGLNQPQHF.

The genes are TRBV19 and TRBJ2-1; 8 bases are shared with TRBD1. The CDR3 spans 14 residues. The trim removed 7 bases at V and 11 bases at J, leaving 13 bases unmatched. Per germline, CDR1 LNHDA and CDR2 SQIVND (reference sequence). In DNA form, the CDR3 reads TGTGCCAGTAAAGACGGGCAGGGGGCGGAAAAGCAGTTCTTC. Its translation is CASKDGQGAEKQFF. The entire variable domain, with the rest obtained from reference TRBV19 and TRBJ2-1, is as follows: DGGITQSPKYLFRKEGQNVTLSCEQNLNHDAMYWYRQDPGQGLRLIYYSQIVNDFQKGDIAEGYSVSREKKESFPLTVTSAQKNPTAFYLCASKDGQGAEKQFFGPGTRLTVL.

This chain links TRBV7-6 with TRBJ1-1, with a possible D match to TRBD1 (5 bases). CDR1 is SGHVS, CDR2 FNYEAQ, per germline. There are 13 residues in the CDR3. Trimming took off 10 bases at V and 4 bases at J, with 16 bases between the two ends. CDR3 in amino acids: CATRAGIFTEAFF. CDR3 DNA sequence: TGTGCCACAAGGGCAGGGATTTTCACTGAAGCTTTCTTT.

The gene calls are TRBV5-1 and TRBJ2-6; no definite D call. V was pared by 0 bases and J by 10 bases, with 5 bases between. The CDR3 totals 12 residues. CDR1 SGHRS and CDR2 YFSETQ come from the germline V gene. This chain's CDR3 is CASSLGANVLTF. For the CDR3, the DNA is TGCGCCAGCAGCTTGGGCGCGAACGTCCTGACTTTC.

A few counts support this clone. V gene TRBV5-1 combines with J gene TRBJ2-5, with a weak D call TRBD1 (6 bases). Germline V gene lookup returns CDR1 SGHRS and CDR2 YFSETQ. V was pared by 1 base and J by 0 bases, with 10 bases between. The CDR3 is made up of 15 amino acids. The CDR3 reads CASSLTGMYQETQYF. The DNA for the CDR3 is TGCGCCAGCAGCTTGACAGGGATGTACCAAGAGACCCAGTACTTC.